This TCR beta chain was recorded in a study of OX40 agonist ivuxolimab in advanced cancers. Overall study context: The treatment was a fully human IgG2 OX40 agonist, ivuxolimab. The dose-escalation cohort was just under 85% male, with a mean age of about 58 years, ranging roughly 23 to 79. Study-level results: Patients with a partial response at 0.1-3.0 mg/kg had among the lowest clonal expansion. Nonresponders, in some cases, also had low normalized T-cell clonal expansion.

On this clone: Its target is not known.

TCRdb's table, derived via immunoSEQ multiplex PCR, lists solely in-frame clones and lacks some. The table records under 65,000 clones, 75% to 95% of them present only once. The V gene's germline CDR1 is SGDLS and CDR2 YYNGEE. This CDR3 spans 15 amino acids. V lost 3 bases, J lost 4 bases, and 4 bases stayed unmatched. The clonotype comes from an adult with an advanced solid tumor such as melanoma, head and neck, liver or kidney cancer. The chain has TRBV9 and TRBJ2-2; 9 nucleotides match TRBD2. The sequencing used CD4+ or CD8+ T cells sorted from blood, collected in a trial of the OX40 agonist ivuxolimab. CDR3 sequence reads: CASSGAGGLTGELFF. The CDR3 DNA sequence: TGTGCCAGCAGCGGGGCGGGAGGGCTCACCGGGGAGCTGTTTTTT.